These T cell receptor beta chains were read from a single sample in a study of response to subunit inactivated influenza vaccine. TCRdb reprocessed the RT-PCR reads with MiXCR, giving one entry per CDR3 protein. The data contain about 480,000 distinct CDR3 sequences, about an eighth of them singletons. This sample comprised PBMCs from blood, obtained around seven weeks after vaccination. The source of these receptors is a man in his fifties or sixties who received an inactivated influenza vaccine. Each CDR3 is given with its conserved first and last residue. A D gene is named only where the DNA matches it firmly. Clone size, where shown, is once, few, many, or a class for clones that have expanded.

clone_size	cdr3_length	d_call	v_call	j_call	cdr3_aa	cdr3_nt
many	15	TRBD1	TRBV29-1	TRBJ2-3	CSVAHAGGNTDTQYF	TGCAGCGTTGCGCATGCAGGGGGAAACACAGATACGCAGTATTTT
-	18	TRBD2	TRBV7-8	TRBJ2-3	CASSYSGTSGGSPDTQYF	TGTGCCAGCAGCTATTCCGGGACTAGCGGGGGGAGTCCAGATACGCAGTATTTT
few	17	TRBD2	TRBV7-3	TRBJ2-3	CASSPGPSGLRTDTQYF	TGTGCCAGCAGCCCCGGGCCTAGCGGGCTTCGCACAGATACGCAGTATTTT
-	14	TRBD1	TRBV11-1	TRBJ2-7	CASSSDRAAYEQYF	TGTGCCAGCAGCTCGGACAGGGCGGCCTACGAGCAGTACTTC
many	15	TRBD2	TRBV12-3/TRBV12-4	TRBJ2-1	CASSPLGGRAYEQFF	TGTGCCAGCAGTCCTCTTGGCGGGAGGGCCTATGAGCAGTTCTTC
few	18	-	TRBV11-2	TRBJ2-1	CASSSHRGQAASYNEQFF	TGTGCCAGCAGCTCCCACAGAGGTCAAGCGGCTTCCTACAATGAGCAGTTCTTC
few	14	-	TRBV9	TRBJ2-7	CASSVGALLDEQYF	TGTGCCAGCAGCGTCGGTGCCCTCCTAGACGAGCAGTACTTC
few	13	-	TRBV20-1	TRBJ1-4	CSARDPLGEKLFF	TGCAGTGCTAGAGATCCACTAGGTGAAAAACTGTTTTTT
many	15	TRBD1	TRBV28	TRBJ2-7	CASSSPGQGNYEQYF	TGTGCCAGCAGTTCCCCCGGACAGGGCAACTACGAGCAGTACTTC
-	16	-	TRBV12-3/TRBV12-4	TRBJ1-5	CASSTSTVESNQPQHF	TGTGCCAGCAGTACCTCGACAGTAGAGAGCAATCAGCCCCAGCATTTT
few	15	-	TRBV9	TRBJ2-3	CASSVWGRGTDTQYF	TGTGCCAGCAGCGTGTGGGGACGAGGCACAGATACGCAGTATTTT
once	12	-	TRBV10-2	TRBJ2-5	CASSAVAETQYF	TGCGCCAGCAGTGCGGTTGCGGAGACCCAGTACTTC
once	14	-	TRBV25-1	TRBJ2-7	CASSPRDRCYEQYF	TGTGCCAGCAGCCCCCGGGACCGCTGCTACGAGCAGTACTTC
many	15	TRBD1	TRBV4-2	TRBJ1-5	CASSARQGDNQPQHF	TGTGCCAGCAGTGCTAGACAGGGGGACAATCAGCCCCAGCATTTT
few	18	TRBD2	TRBV11-1	TRBJ2-1	CASSLASLAGGPLNEQFF	TGTGCCAGCAGCTTAGCTAGCCTAGCGGGAGGGCCCCTCAATGAGCAGTTCTTC
-	15	TRBD2	TRBV5-1	TRBJ2-3	CASSLVAGWTDTQYF	TGCGCCAGCAGCTTGGTAGCGGGTTGGACAGATACGCAGTATTTT
few	15	-	TRBV27	TRBJ1-5	CASSLWGETNQPQHF	TGTGCCAGCAGTTTATGGGGGGAGACAAATCAGCCCCAGCATTTT
-	17	TRBD1	TRBV2	TRBJ2-1	CASSDVARDRVYNEQFF	TGTGCCAGCAGTGATGTTGCCCGGGACAGAGTTTACAATGAGCAGTTCTTC
-	14	TRBD1	TRBV24-1	TRBJ2-3	CATTPDRVLDTQYF	TGTGCCACCACGCCCGACAGGGTTCTGGATACGCAGTATTTT
many	16	-	TRBV15	TRBJ1-2	CATSRDQQASNYGYTF	TGTGCCACCAGCAGAGATCAGCAGGCTTCTAACTATGGCTACACCTTC
few	14	-	TRBV6-2/TRBV6-3	TRBJ2-1	CASHSHGSPNEQFF	TGTGCCAGCCACTCTCATGGCTCTCCCAATGAGCAGTTCTTC
few	14	-	TRBV7-2	TRBJ1-3	CASSPRQTGNTIYF	TGTGCCAGCAGCCCGAGACAGACCGGAAACACCATATATTTT
few	16	-	TRBV18	TRBJ1-1	CASSPLAGQVNTEAFF	TGTGCCAGCTCACCACTTGCGGGACAAGTTAACACTGAAGCTTTCTTT
-	14	TRBD1	TRBV28	TRBJ2-7	CASTETGGEYEQYF	TGTGCCAGCACCGAGACAGGGGGCGAGTACGAGCAGTACTTC
many	15	-	TRBV12-3/TRBV12-4	TRBJ2-2	CASRSGTANTGELFF	TGTGCCAGCCGGTCCGGGACGGCGAACACCGGGGAGCTGTTTTTT
-	19	-	TRBV11-1	TRBJ2-5	CASSFQGGVGATLRETQYF	TGTGCCAGCAGCTTCCAAGGTGGAGTAGGAGCCACCCTCCGAGAGACCCAGTACTTC